The subject of this entry is one T cell receptor (beta chain). Its antigen is unknown. The data are from a study of cytomegalovirus exposure and HLA in healthy donors. V lost 3 bases and J lost 2, with 10 bases in between. CDR1 SEHNR and CDR2 FQNEAQ come from the germline V gene (reference sequence). This CDR3 spans 14 amino acids. Study-wide results and limits: Several of the most significant clusters appeared, in a later analysis, to be linked to common viral pathogens. In a later analysis, at a false discovery rate of 0.05, roughly 16,000 TCR beta sequences matched HLA alleles. Exclusion applied to some V segments, including TRBV6-2 and TRBV6-3, as they were indistinguishable.

The PCR ran on 60 Vbeta and 13 Jbeta primers. Original analysis: As a later analysis found, there were 60 million to 90 million unique TCR beta chains, of which roughly 11 million were shared. Repertoires were generated with immunoSEQ multiplex PCR, while TCRdb's copy carries only in-frame clones and drops some. V, J and clone size are those of that table, while D and trimming were read from the DNA. The top ten hold around 2% of the sample, which has some 130,000 clones, 60% to 80% seen once. This sequence was found in a man aged 30 to 39 in good health and CMV-seronegative. The genes are TRBV7-9 and TRBJ1-2; D is ambiguous. Sequencing was carried out using PBMCs. CDR3 sequence reads: CASSFGDSNYGYTF. DNA of the CDR3: TGTGCCAGCAGCTTTGGAGATTCCAACTATGGCTACACCTTC.